The 24 T cell receptor beta chains presented below share a single source sample, sequenced in a study of blood T cell repertoires in COVID-19. Repertoires were generated with immunoSEQ multiplex PCR, while TCRdb's copy carries only in-frame clones and drops some. The top ten hold approximately 35% of the sample, which has approximately 70,000 clones, around 83% seen once. Material: peripheral blood. Receptors originate from a woman of 80 years or more with active or convalescent COVID-19.

The chain has TRBV4-3 and TRBJ1-4; 8 nucleotides match TRBD1. This CDR3 region has 19 residues. The germline gives CDR1 LGHNA, CDR2 YSLEER. After removal of 0 bases from V and 5 bases from J, the junction contained 14 bases not matched to a gene. The CDR3 DNA is TGCGCCAGCAGCCAAGATTGGACCCAGGGGGCCTTGGTAAATGAAAAACTGTTTTTT. It encodes CASSQDWTQGALVNEKLFF.

The chain carries TRBV3-1 (or the pseudogene TRBV3-2) and TRBJ2-1; D gene ambiguous. The CDR3 is 15 amino acids. Germline-derived CDR1 and CDR2 are LGHDT and YNNKEL (reference sequence). Trimming removed 4 bases at V and 1 base at J, with 11 bases between. The CDR3: CASSLDSSSYNEQFF. The CDR3 DNA sequence: TGTGCCAGCAGCCTAGACTCCTCGTCCTACAATGAGCAGTTCTTC.

This clone was observed once. A read error may produce the germline difference seen at one junction end. This sequence joins TRBV28 and TRBJ1-2; no firm D call. This CDR3 is 16 amino acids long. CDR1 is MDHEN, CDR2 SYDVKM, per germline. The CDR3 DNA reads TGTGCCAGCAGAGGAGGTACGGAGCTTAGTTACTATGGTTACACCTTC. Its translation: CASRGGTELSYYGYTF.

The chain uses TRBV5-1 and TRBJ1-6, with D unresolved. Between the trimmed V and J ends, which lost 0 bases and 5 bases, there was a span of 9 bases. Germline assignment: CDR1 SGHRS and CDR2 YFSETQ. CDR3 length: 15 amino acids. The CDR3, as DNA: TGCGCCAGCAGCTTGGACATAACGCATAATTCACCCCTCCACTTT. Its protein product is CASSLDITHNSPLHF.

Turning to this clone: The germline gene is not matched at one end of the junction; a read error may be the cause. The chain links TRBV7-8 to TRBJ2-7; D possibly corresponds to TRBD2 (6 bases). This CDR3 has 15 residues. The germline V gene has CDR1 SGHVS and CDR2 FQNEAQ. CDR3 sequence: CVSSLASSGNYEQYF. For the CDR3, the DNA is TGTGTCAGCAGCTTAGCAAGTAGCGGTAACTACGAGCAGTACTTC.

The V gene is TRBV28, the J gene TRBJ1-4; weak D call: TRBD1 (6 bases). This CDR3 has 13 residues. CDR1 and CDR2 from the germline V gene are MDHEN and SYDVKM. V was pared by 5 bases and J by 11 bases, with 15 bases between. CDR3 DNA sequence: TGTGCCAGCAGTCCCCAGGACAGTCCCAAACTGTTTTTT. Translation gives CASSPQDSPKLFF.

The chain combines TRBV5-1 with TRBJ1-4; D gene unclear. Germline V gene sequence: CDR1 SGHRS, CDR2 YFSETQ. Trimming took off 4 bases at V and 7 bases at J, with 14 bases between the two ends. The CDR3 has 14 residues. CDR3 coding DNA: TGCGCCAGCAGCCAAGACATCGGAAGTGAAAAACTGTTTTTT. Residues: CASSQDIGSEKLFF.

This rearrangement joins TRBV4-3 to TRBJ1-2; TRBD1 might be the D (5 bases). V was clipped by 1 base and J by 2 bases, with 20 bases between them. Germline CDR1 reads LGHNA; CDR2 reads YSLEER. The CDR3 has 18 amino acids. DNA of the CDR3: TGCGCCAGCAGCCAAGTGGGGTTTGTGGGGGGTCAGAACTATGGCTACACCTTC. Translated: CASSQVGFVGGQNYGYTF.

The chain has TRBV15 and TRBJ1-4; D possibly corresponds to TRBD1 (6 bases). The CDR3 spans 15 residues. V lost 5 bases and J lost 6, with 16 bases in between. CDR1 is LNHNV and CDR2 is YYDKDF in the germline V gene (reference sequence). CDR3 in amino acids: CATSESRGVDEKLFF. The CDR3 nucleotides read TGTGCCACCAGCGAATCCAGGGGAGTTGATGAAAAACTGTTTTTT. Full variable domain (rest looked up from reference TRBV15 and TRBJ1-4): DAMVIQNPRYQVTQFGKPVTLSCSQTLNHNVMYWYQQKSSQAPKLLFHYYDKDFNNEADTPDNFQSRRPNTSFCFLDIRSPGLGDTAMYLCATSESRGVDEKLFFGSGTQLSVL.

This chain joins TRBV4-3 and TRBJ2-1; TRBD2 is a possible D gene (5 bases). V shed 0 bases and J shed 8 bases, with 8 bases lying between them. CDR1 is LGHNA, CDR2 YSLEER, per germline. The length of the CDR3 is 13 residues. The CDR3 bases are TGCGCCAGCAGCCAAGACGTCGGGGATGAGCAGTTCTTC. Translation: CASSQDVGDEQFF.

The chain links TRBV19 to TRBJ1-6, with a possible D match to TRBD1 (5 bases). The germline CDR1 and CDR2 sequences are LNHDA and SQIVND (reference sequence). With 0 bases removed from V and 10 bases from J, the gap between germline ends came to 13 bases. This CDR3 is 15 amino acids long. The CDR3, as DNA: TGTGCCAGTAGTATAGACGGGGGGACGGAATCACCCCTCCACTTT. Its protein product is CASSIDGGTESPLHF.

This chain uses TRBV6-1 with TRBJ2-2; TRBD2 matches at 13 bases. Germline V gene data show CDR1 as MNHNS and CDR2 as SASEGT. CDR3 length: 16 amino acids. V gave up 4 bases and J gave up 4 bases; unmatched junction bases: 3. In DNA, the CDR3 is TGTGCCAGCAGTGCCCGACTAGCGGGGGGCACCGGGGAGCTGTTTTTT. Its translation is CASSARLAGGTGELFF.

The chain employs TRBV6-2 or TRBV6-3 and TRBJ2-7; a possible D gene is TRBD2 (7 bases). Germline lookup yields CDR1 MNHEY and CDR2 SVGEGT. CDR3 size: 14 residues. V was cut by 1 base and J by 13 bases, with 20 bases left in between. In nucleotides, the CDR3 is TGTGCCAGCAGTTACTTTACGGGGGGCGCGTTGTTTTACTTC. Amino acid sequence: CASSYFTGGALFYF.

The rearrangement uses TRBV28 and TRBJ1-2; no clear D. The length of the CDR3 is 10 residues. Trimming shortened V by 4 bases and J by 14 bases, and 11 bases separated the two germline ends. The germline V gene encodes CDR1 MDHEN and CDR2 SYDVKM. In DNA, the CDR3 is TGTGCCAGCAGTTCGTTTTCAGTGACCTTC. Translating gives CASSSFSVTF.

V is TRBV20-1 and J is TRBJ2-3, with TRBD1 identical over 7 bases. V was clipped by 8 bases and J by 5 bases; unmatched bases: 4. The CDR3 is 11 residues long. Looked up from germline, CDR1 is DFQATT and CDR2 is SNEGSKA (reference sequence). CDR3 sequence (DNA): TGCAGTACAGGGGTGGGAGATACGCAGTATTTT. Translated, it gives CSTGVGDTQYF.

The chain couples TRBV2 to TRBJ2-7; the match to TRBD2 covers 7 bases. Germline V gene lookup returns CDR1 SNHLY and CDR2 FYNNEI. CDR3 length: 17 amino acids. CDR3 sequence (DNA): TGTGCAACAAACAGCCGCGAGGTGGTGGCGGGGGTCGGGGAGCAGTACTTC. Translating it yields CATNSREVVAGVGEQYF.

The V call is TRBV5-4, the J call TRBJ2-7; D is undetermined. The CDR3 is 15 amino acids. Germline V CDR1 and CDR2: SGHNT, YYREEE (reference sequence). V was pared by 1 base and J by 5 bases, with 16 bases between. The chain's CDR3 is CASSLSPGPGHEQYF. DNA of the CDR3: TGTGCCAGCAGCTTGTCGCCTGGTCCTGGCCACGAGCAGTACTTC.

The chain uses TRBV6-5 and TRBJ2-1; 7 bases agree with TRBD1. V dropped 0 bases and J dropped 7; count of bases not matched to a gene: 9. The germline V gene encodes CDR1 MNHEY and CDR2 SVGAGI. The CDR3 consists of 16 residues. CDR3 protein: CASSYSTGTAWNEQFF. In DNA, the CDR3 is TGTGCCAGCAGTTACTCAACCGGGACAGCCTGGAATGAGCAGTTCTTC.

V and J are TRBV5-1 and TRBJ1-1, with 9 bases matching TRBD1. The CDR3 spans 13 residues. Germline trimming cut 2 bases from V and 8 bases from J; bases unmatched to any gene: 4. The germline gives CDR1 SGHRS, CDR2 YFSETQ. CDR3 amino acids: CASSFRTGDEAFF. CDR3 DNA sequence: TGCGCCAGCAGCTTCAGGACAGGGGACGAAGCTTTCTTT.

This clone came up once. The chain carries TRBV9 and TRBJ1-4, with D perhaps matching TRBD1 (5 bases). The germline V and J ends were trimmed by 1 base and 4 bases, with 20 bases remaining between them. Germline V CDR1 and CDR2: SGDLS, YYNGEE. The CDR3 runs 18 residues. The CDR3 here is CASSVTPVGGGVNEKLFF. CDR3 nucleotides: TGTGCCAGCAGCGTAACCCCTGTCGGGGGAGGGGTTAATGAAAAACTGTTTTTT.

The chain recombines TRBV3-1 (or the pseudogene TRBV3-2) with TRBJ2-2, with 15 bases lining up with TRBD2. CDR1 LGHDT and CDR2 YNNKEL come from the germline V gene (reference sequence). Germline trimming cut 7 bases from V and 8 bases from J; bases unmatched to any gene: 8. The CDR3 extends over 16 amino acids. CDR3 sequence (DNA): TGTGCCAGCACCCCAGGACTAGCGGGGGGGCTAGGGGAGCTGTTTTTT. Translation gives CASTPGLAGGLGELFF.

J is TRBJ2-4 and V is TRBV11-2, with 14 bases that match TRBD2. CDR3 length equals 18 residues. Trimming took 4 bases from V and 0 from J; bases not matched to a gene: 5. Germline assignment: CDR1 SGHAT and CDR2 FQNNGV. DNA of the CDR3: TGTGCCAGCAGCTCGACGGGACTAGCGGGGGTAGCCAAAAACATTCAGTACTTC. It is translated as CASSSTGLAGVAKNIQYF.

The V gene is TRBV4-3, the J gene TRBJ1-2; D is possibly TRBD1 (5 bases). Trimming shortened V by 1 base and J by 8 bases, and 14 bases separated the two germline ends. The germline V gene has CDR1 LGHNA and CDR2 YSLEER. This CDR3 comprises 14 residues. The CDR3 sequence: CASSQGSTRGGYTF. Written as DNA, the CDR3 is TGCGCCAGCAGCCAAGGTTCGACAAGGGGAGGCTACACCTTC.

This sequence joins TRBV5-4 and TRBJ2-7, with D unresolved. The ends were cut back, 1 base at V and 4 bases at J, with 9 bases in the middle. Germline assignment: CDR1 SGHNT and CDR2 YYREEE (reference sequence). The CDR3 is made up of 13 amino acids. This chain's CDR3 is CASSLWAEYEQYF. The CDR3 DNA follows: TGTGCCAGCAGCTTGTGGGCCGAGTACGAGCAGTACTTC.